The 2 T cell receptor beta chains presented below share a single source sample, sequenced in a study of blood T cell repertoires in COVID-19 (dated by TCRdb to 2018 to 2021). Libraries came from the immunoSEQ multiplex PCR assay. Entries here come from immuneACCESS through TCRdb and include only in-frame sequences with V and J called. Some clones fail to appear in such tables; in the studies checked, an unresolved V gene covers under half of the shortfall, and the cause of the remainder is unknown. The sample records around 19,000 clones, 70% to 90% of which are singletons. The ten largest clonotypes hold around 10% of the sample. Specimen: peripheral blood. All receptors derive from a human donor in a cohort sampled during active COVID-19. The donor label of this sample is uncertain.

This clone was counted once. The chain joins TRBV18 to TRBJ2-5; maybe TRBD1 (5 bases). From germline, CDR1 is KGHSH and CDR2 LQKENI. There are 14 residues in the CDR3. V was trimmed by 1 base and J by 3 bases, leaving 9 bases between them. CDR3 sequence reads: CASSPLPGKETQYF. CDR3 bases: TGTGCCAGCTCACCACTTCCAGGGAAAGAGACCCAGTACTTC.

The chain combines TRBV2 with TRBJ2-1; TRBD2 matches at 11 bases. Trimming cost V 1 base and J 7 bases; bases outside gene matches: 6. CDR1 is SNHLY and CDR2 is FYNNEI in the germline V gene. The CDR3 has 16 amino acids. The CDR3 is CASSEGRLAGGNEQFF. CDR3 coding DNA: TGTGCCAGCAGTGAAGGGCGGCTAGCGGGAGGTAATGAGCAGTTCTTC. Full variable domain (remainder filled in from reference TRBV2 and TRBJ2-1): EPEVTQTPSHQVTQMGQEVILRCVPISNHLYFYWYRQILGQKVEFLVSFYNNEISEKSEIFDDQFSVERPDGSNFTLKIRSTKLEDSAMYFCASSEGRLAGGNEQFFGPGTRLTVL.